This T cell receptor (beta chain) originates from a study of shared clonotypes between healthy human individuals. Germline values: CDR1 SGHRS, CDR2 YFSETQ. The ends lost 0 bases at V and 8 bases at J; junction bases unmatched: 14. The CDR3 has 16 amino acids. Study-level findings and limits: Some naive CD4 clonotypes, roughly 5%, turned up in common across four donors. Apart from blood, nothing was sampled; tissue repertoires likely differ.

Naive-designated CD8 cells lacked CD45RO, were positively enriched for CCR7, and omitted terminally differentiated effector memory CD45RA+ cells. The assay ran at deep level. Profiled with immunoSEQ multiplex PCR; TCRdb holds only in-frame clones, not every one. Of under 2,000,000 clones in the sample, about 95% were seen once. Worth noting for this clone: The antigen is undetermined.

The chain has TRBV5-1 and TRBJ2-7, with TRBD1 identical over 7 bases. The sequencing input was naive CD8+ T cells sorted from blood. This clonotype was sampled from a man between 18 and 35 years old in good health. This chain's CDR3 is CASSLEFMGQNTKQYF. The CDR3 DNA reads TGCGCCAGCAGCTTGGAATTTATGGGACAGAATACTAAGCAGTACTTC.